This TCR beta chain is drawn from a study of a mutant IDH1 vaccine in newly diagnosed glioma. On the study more broadly: Treated individuals were 62.5% male and approximately 38% female, averaging about 40 years of age.

The assay was immunoSEQ multiplex PCR, and TCRdb's table has in-frame clones only and misses some. The table includes tens of thousands of clones, over 70% detected once. Time point reported: baseline, week 1 (first vaccination visit). Treatment reported: pre-vaccination baseline after standard-of-care therapy. With V trimmed by 5 bases and J by 3 bases, 11 bases remained unmatched. This CDR3 has 17 residues. CDR1 and CDR2 from the germline V gene are SGHTA and FQGNSA. J is TRBJ1-3 and V is TRBV7-2, with TRBD1 identical over 9 bases. The sequencing used peripheral blood mononuclear cells (PBMCs), collected from a glioma patient treated with radiotherapy, temozolomide or both. The sequence was collected from a woman aged 18-30 years with glioma. Some clones in this sample may be carry-over from other donors' samples. The CDR3 nucleotides read TGTGCCAGCAGCCCAGTGGTCACAGGGGGCGGTGGAAACACCATATATTTT. Encoded protein: CASSPVVTGGGGNTIYF.